These 9 T cell receptor beta chains share one sample of origin, sequenced in a study of human T cells and chemical hapten exposure. TCRdb re-called the RACE reads with MiXCR, one entry per CDR3 protein. Here the sample spans more than 55,000 distinct CDR3 sequences, more than 8% being singletons. The time point is: pre-sensitization, week 0. Treatment: therapeutic diphenylcyclopropenone sensitization with weekly scalp DPC. The sample here was whole blood, taken in connection with sensitization to the hapten diphenylcyclopropenone (DPC). All receptors come from a man in his forties with alopecia areata. Some clones in this sample may be carry-over from other donors' samples.

There are a few counts of this clonotype. The chain joins TRBV7-3 to TRBJ1-6; 7 bases agree with TRBD1. The germline CDR1 and CDR2 sequences are SGHTA and FQGTGA. The CDR3 sequence is 14 residues long. The J segment lost 9 bases and the V segment lost 3 bases, leaving 5 bases of the junction unmatched. For the CDR3, the DNA is TGTGCCAGCAGCTTCGACAGGGCGGGTTCACCCCTCCACTTT. It specifies CASSFDRAGSPLHF.

This clonotype showed up many times. The V call is TRBV2, the J call TRBJ1-6; D is uncertain. This CDR3 spans 17 amino acids. V lost 0 bases and J 0 bases, leaving 9 bases between the germline ends. Germline V gene data show CDR1 as SNHLY and CDR2 as FYNNEI. The CDR3 bases are TGTGCCAGCAGTGAAGCTCTTGGGAGCTCCTATAATTCACCCCTCCACTTT. This gives the protein CASSEALGSSYNSPLHF.

This clonotype was observed many times. The CDR3 sequence is CASSRDRGQSYNEQFF. DNA for the CDR3: TGTGCCAGCAGCCGGGACAGGGGGCAATCCTACAATGAGCAGTTCTTC. The chain is built from TRBV7-9 and TRBJ2-1; TRBD1 aligns across 12 bases. Trimming at V came to 5 bases and at J to 1 base, leaving 3 bases not matched to a gene. The germline V gene encodes CDR1 SEHNR and CDR2 FQNEAQ (reference sequence). CDR3 size: 16 residues. Filled out from reference TRBV7-9 and TRBJ2-1, the complete variable domain reads DTGVSQNPRHKITKRGQNVTFRCDPISEHNRLYWYRQTLGQGPEFLTYFQNEAQLEKSRLLSDRFSAERPKGSFSTLEIQRTEQGDSAMYLCASSRDRGQSYNEQFFGPGTRLTVL.

This clonotype was found a few times. The genes are TRBV27 and TRBJ2-2; D not certain. Trimming took off 2 bases at V and 7 bases at J, with 5 bases between the two ends. Germline lookup yields CDR1 MNHEY and CDR2 SMNVEV (reference sequence). The CDR3 contains 12 residues. The CDR3: CASSLRNGELFF. CDR3 coding DNA: TGTGCCAGCAGTTTACGGAACGGGGAGCTGTTTTTT.

The table lists this clonotype with many counts. This chain joins TRBV3-1 and TRBJ2-7; D is possibly TRBD2 (6 bases). Germline V lookup: CDR1 LGHDT, CDR2 YNNKEL (reference sequence). Trimming shortened V by 1 base and J by 7 bases, and 8 bases separated the two germline ends. The CDR3 consists of 12 residues. Here the CDR3 reads CASSQGGREQYF. The CDR3 nucleotides read TGTGCCAGCAGCCAAGGGGGGAGGGAGCAGTACTTC.

In this sample, this clonotype turned up many times. The chain recombines TRBV2 with TRBJ2-1; 8 positions match TRBD2. The CDR3 spans 15 residues. Germline values: CDR1 SNHLY, CDR2 FYNNEI. Trimming removed 6 bases from V and 0 bases from J; junction bases left unmatched: 4. CDR3 in DNA: TGTGCCAGCAGATCAGCGGGGGACTCCTACAATGAGCAGTTCTTC. Protein: CASRSAGDSYNEQFF.

This clonotype was seen a handful of times. The chain uses TRBV27 and TRBJ2-2; D ambiguous. Trimming left V 6 bases short and J 0 bases short, with 2 bases between. The CDR3 runs 12 residues. Germline V gene sequence: CDR1 MNHEY, CDR2 SMNVEV (reference sequence). CDR3 sequence (DNA): TGTGCCAGCAGACCGAACACCGGGGAGCTGTTTTTT. Its protein is CASRPNTGELFF.

This sequence joins TRBV2 and TRBJ2-3; D is uncertain. The CDR3 covers 10 residues. Between the trimmed V and J ends, which lost 7 bases and 2 bases, there was a span of 1 base. Germline CDR1 and CDR2: SNHLY and FYNNEI. The DNA of the CDR3 is TGTGCCAGCACCACAGATACGCAGTATTTT. This gives the protein CASTTDTQYF.

This clonotype has a handful of counts. The gene calls are TRBV6-2 or TRBV6-3 and TRBJ2-1; TRBD1 or TRBD2 may be the D gene (5 bases each). The germline V gene encodes CDR1 MNHEY and CDR2 SVGEGT. Trimming took 8 bases from V and 0 from J, leaving 11 bases between them. The CDR3 is 14 amino acids. The CDR3 protein is CASRGAFSYNEQFF. The CDR3 DNA is TGTGCCAGCCGAGGGGCCTTCTCCTACAATGAGCAGTTCTTC.